These 7 T cell receptor beta chains came from one sample sequenced in a study of CXCR3-negative and CXCR3-positive naive CD8 T cells (dated by TCRdb to about 2019). Sequencing was performed on a NextSeq 550. The Human TCR Profiling Kit (MiLaboratory) was used to make UMI-labeled 5' RACE TRB cDNA libraries. The reads went through TCRdb reprocessing, and each CDR3 protein sequence gets one entry with no DNA. For this sample, the table gives 80,000 to 95,000 distinct CDR3 sequences. Roughly 1.5% of the sample lies in the top ten. What was sequenced was naive CXCR3- CD8+ T cells from blood. The cell subset or site label, read with the paper, signifies: CD45RO-CCR7+CD27+CD95- naive CD8+ T cells lacking CXCR3 (TNR3-). Source of these receptors: a human donor in good health. Some clones in this sample may be carry-over from other donors' samples.

The gene calls are TRBV20-1 and TRBJ2-7; TCRdb picks TRBD1, but there is no DNA to check that call. Per germline, CDR1 DFQATT and CDR2 SNEGSKA (reference sequence). The CDR3 is 13 amino acids. The CDR3: CSARPRTYPEQYF.

The gene calls are TRBV12-3 or TRBV12-4 and TRBJ2-2; TCRdb indicates TRBD1, and absent DNA this call remains unverified. The CDR3 is made up of 16 amino acids. The CDR3 loop reads CASTPGTAERTGELFF.

J is TRBJ2-1 and V is TRBV12-3 or TRBV12-4; TCRdb names TRBD2, which stays unverified in the absence of DNA. The CDR3 is 16 amino acids. CDR3 loop: CASSPSLAEPYNEQFF.

The chain recombines TRBV13 with TRBJ1-2; TCRdb reports TRBD1, a call that lacks DNA to check it against. There are 13 residues in the CDR3. Per the germline V gene, CDR1 is PRHDT and CDR2 is FYEKMQ (reference sequence). The chain's CDR3 is CASSPGYGSGYTF.

This rearrangement joins TRBV28 to TRBJ2-7; the TCRdb call, TRBD1, lacks DNA for checking. CDR3 length equals 14 residues. Germline V lookup: CDR1 MDHEN, CDR2 SYDVKM. CDR3 residues: CASTPRQGSYEQYF.

This chain connects TRBV29-1 to TRBJ2-7; the D call from TCRdb, TRBD1, cannot be confirmed without DNA. The CDR3 sequence is 11 residues long. The germline V gene has CDR1 SQVTM and CDR2 ANQGSEA. Here the CDR3 reads CSVSTGFEQYF.

The genes are TRBV7-9 and TRBJ2-1. Looked up from germline, CDR1 is SEHNR and CDR2 is FQNEAQ (reference sequence). The CDR3 is 12 residues long. CDR3 region: CASSLGSNEQFF.